The 24 T cell receptor beta chains listed next were all sequenced from one sample in a study of T cell responses to AZD1222 COVID-19 vaccine. TCRdb's table, derived via immunoSEQ multiplex PCR, lists solely in-frame clones and lacks some. Among about 140,000 clones listed, 75% to 90% were seen once. This specimen was peripheral blood, taken on day 0 of AZD1222 vaccination. Every receptor here comes from an adult in good health.

This chain joins TRBV7-9 and TRBJ2-3, with TRBD2 matching 11 bases. Germline CDR1 and CDR2: SEHNR and FQNEAQ (reference sequence). This CDR3 has 17 amino acids. V shed 5 bases and J 5 bases; nucleotides not matched to a gene: 12. The CDR3 is CASSPGAVAGGRDTQYF. CDR3 sequence (DNA): TGTGCCAGCAGCCCAGGCGCAGTAGCGGGGGGGCGAGATACGCAGTATTTT.

The chain recombines TRBV12-3 or TRBV12-4 with TRBJ1-2; D is undetermined. Trimming left V 5 bases short and J 6 bases short, with 7 bases between. This CDR3 region has 11 residues. The CDR3 here is CASSTPDGYTF. The CDR3 region has the DNA TGTGCCAGCAGTACCCCTGATGGCTACACCTTC.

This chain's CDR3 is CASSFEGSIYGYTF. The DNA for the CDR3 is TGTGCCAGCAGCTTTGAAGGGTCTATCTATGGCTACACCTTC. This chain connects TRBV7-9 to TRBJ1-2, with D hard to call. The CDR3 is 14 residues long. V gave up 3 bases and J gave up 4 bases, with 12 bases separating them. From germline, CDR1 is SEHNR and CDR2 FQNEAQ (reference sequence).

The chain joins TRBV5-1 to TRBJ1-6; a weak D match, TRBD1 (5 bases). The CDR3 has 15 amino acids. Per the germline V gene, CDR1 is SGHRS and CDR2 is YFSETQ. The ends were cut back, 0 bases at V and 8 bases at J, with 12 bases in the middle. The CDR3 protein is CASSLEAGKDSPLHF. CDR3 in DNA: TGCGCCAGCAGCTTGGAGGCAGGGAAGGATTCACCCCTCCACTTT.

The V and J genes are TRBV6-5 and TRBJ2-2; no firm D call. Trimming shortened V by 8 bases and J by 3 bases, and 10 bases separated the two germline ends. CDR3 length equals 13 residues. Per germline, CDR1 MNHEY and CDR2 SVGAGI. In DNA, the CDR3 is TGTGCCAGCTGGCCGGGTTACACCGGGGAGCTGTTTTTT. It encodes CASWPGYTGELFF.

The rearrangement joins TRBV5-1 to TRBJ1-2; 7 bases are shared with TRBD1. This CDR3 has 14 residues. Germline V CDR1 and CDR2: SGHRS, YFSETQ. V was pared by 4 bases and J by 8 bases, with 11 bases of the junction left unmatched. The CDR3 is CASSPEGAERGYTF. CDR3 nucleotide sequence: TGCGCCAGCAGCCCGGAGGGGGCAGAGCGCGGCTACACCTTC.

The chain recombines TRBV5-5 with TRBJ1-6; D gene unclear. CDR3 length equals 12 residues. Trimming shortened V by 3 bases and J by 9 bases, and 7 bases separated the two germline ends. Looked up from germline, CDR1 is SGHKS and CDR2 is YYEKEE (reference sequence). In DNA, the CDR3 is TGTGCCAGCAGCTGGGGAGTTTCACCCCTCCACTTT. Protein: CASSWGVSPLHF.

The gene calls are TRBV12-3 or TRBV12-4 and TRBJ2-7, with unresolved D. This CDR3 has 13 residues. V lost 4 bases to trimming and J lost 5 bases, with 12 bases between them. The CDR3 spells CASSSLRRNEQYF. The CDR3 DNA is TGTGCCAGCAGTTCCCTTCGGCGGAACGAGCAGTACTTC.

The V call is TRBV2, the J call TRBJ2-7; tentatively, D is TRBD1 (7 bases). Germline CDR1 is SNHLY and CDR2 is FYNNEI. Trimming cost V 8 bases and J 5 bases, with 16 bases left between them. This CDR3 contains 13 residues. As DNA, the CDR3 is TGTGCCAGCGGGAGGACAGGAGAGAACGAGCAGTACTTC. It specifies CASGRTGENEQYF.

This clone appeared once. The chain uses TRBV2 and TRBJ1-4; 8 nucleotides match TRBD1. CDR1 is SNHLY, CDR2 FYNNEI, per germline. With 9 bases clipped from V and 9 bases from J, the junction kept 6 bases outside the gene matches. This CDR3 spans 12 amino acids. CDR3 DNA: TGTGCCAGTCATAACAGGGGGAAAAAACTGTTTTTT. It specifies CASHNRGKKLFF.

This CDR3 reads CASSLAGSRRIGGYTF. CDR3 DNA sequence: TGTGCCAGCAGCTTAGCGGGCAGCCGTCGAATTGGTGGCTACACCTTC. This chain links TRBV7-9 with TRBJ1-2; D is ambiguous. This CDR3 contains 16 residues. Trimming shortened V by 0 bases and J by 7 bases, and 18 bases separated the two germline ends. CDR1 is SEHNR and CDR2 is FQNEAQ in the germline V gene (reference sequence).

This clone has only one observation. The rearrangement uses TRBV6-5 and TRBJ1-3; D gene unclear. Trimming shortened V by 8 bases and J by 2 bases, and 10 bases separated the two germline ends. The CDR3 has 13 amino acids. Germline V gene lookup returns CDR1 MNHEY and CDR2 SVGAGI. The CDR3 DNA is TGTGCCAGCTCCTCTGGTACTGGAAACACCATATATTTT. Translated, it gives CASSSGTGNTIYF.

The chain recombines TRBV4-1 with TRBJ2-3; D tentatively fits TRBD1 or TRBD2 (5 bases each). The V and J ends lost 1 base and 4 bases respectively, with 9 bases between them. Germline lookup yields CDR1 MGHRA and CDR2 YSYEKL. CDR3 size: 14 residues. The CDR3 coding sequence is TGCGCCAGCAGCCAAGTAGGGGACCCAGATACGCAGTATTTT. It encodes CASSQVGDPDTQYF.

The V call is TRBV6-5, the J call TRBJ2-7; tentative D call: TRBD1 (5 bases). Germline V gene data show CDR1 as MNHEY and CDR2 as SVGAGI. This CDR3 is built from 12 residues. The V end lost 7 bases, the J end lost 3 bases, and 10 bases lay between the germline ends. The CDR3 loop is CASKKDSYEQYF. The CDR3 DNA sequence: TGTGCCAGCAAGAAAGACAGCTACGAGCAGTACTTC.

The chain couples TRBV7-9 to TRBJ1-1; D remains unclear. Germline-derived CDR1 and CDR2 are SEHNR and FQNEAQ (reference sequence). This CDR3 region has 13 residues. V lost 5 bases, J lost 5 bases, and 12 bases lay in between. The CDR3 sequence: CASSRGEFTEAFF. CDR3 nucleotide sequence: TGTGCCAGCAGCCGAGGCGAGTTTACTGAAGCTTTCTTT.

The chain couples TRBV9 to TRBJ2-3; D is possibly TRBD2 (6 bases). The V gene's germline CDR1 is SGDLS and CDR2 YYNGEE. The V and J ends lost 5 bases and 0 bases respectively, with 16 bases between them. The CDR3 length is 16 residues. The CDR3 region is CASRGGIWGSTDTQYF. CDR3 in DNA: TGTGCCAGCAGGGGGGGTATTTGGGGTAGCACAGATACGCAGTATTTT.

The V call is TRBV14, the J call TRBJ1-2, with D tentatively TRBD1 (6 bases). The CDR3 is 15 amino acids. Germline V gives CDR1 SGHDN, CDR2 FVKESK. Trimming cost V 1 base and J 2 bases, with 11 bases left between them. The CDR3 region is CASSQATGLNYGYTF. DNA for the CDR3: TGTGCCAGCAGCCAAGCGACAGGTCTAAACTATGGCTACACCTTC.

The gene calls are TRBV23-1 and TRBJ2-7, with 9 positions matching TRBD1. TRBV23-1 belongs to the ORF category, with a function that is uncertain. CDR3 length: 19 residues. Losses at the gene ends were 0 bases for V and 6 bases for J; bases not matched to a gene: 18. This CDR3 is CASSQSKGQGEPNVSEQYF. CDR3 sequence (DNA): TGCGCCAGCAGTCAATCTAAGGGACAGGGTGAACCAAACGTCTCCGAGCAGTACTTC.

The chain recombines TRBV18 with TRBJ2-3; no definite D call. Per germline, CDR1 KGHSH and CDR2 LQKENI. V was trimmed by 1 base and J by 3 bases, leaving 11 bases between them. The CDR3 runs to 15 residues. The CDR3 DNA reads as TGTGCCAGCTCACCACAGGGCGTAGTTACAGATACGCAGTATTTT. Translating gives CASSPQGVVTDTQYF.

This chain uses TRBV27 with TRBJ1-1, with D possibly TRBD1 on 6 matching bases. Trimming cost V 4 bases and J 3 bases, with 18 bases left between them. The CDR3 is 16 amino acids. Germline V lookup: CDR1 MNHEY, CDR2 SMNVEV (reference sequence). The CDR3 DNA reads TGTGCCAGCAGTTCGGAAACAGGACCAGGGGACACTGAAGCTTTCTTT. Its translation is CASSSETGPGDTEAFF.

The chain combines TRBV28 with TRBJ1-1, with D unresolved. Trimming removed 3 bases from V and 2 bases from J, with 10 bases in between. There are 14 residues in the CDR3. CDR1 is MDHEN, CDR2 SYDVKM, per germline. The CDR3 DNA sequence: TGTGCCAGCAGTTTGCGTTGGGGAAACACTGAAGCTTTCTTT. Protein sequence: CASSLRWGNTEAFF.

The V and J genes are TRBV27 and TRBJ2-7, with a possible D match to TRBD2 (5 bases). Trimming took 2 bases from V and 4 from J, leaving 9 bases between them. The germline V gene encodes CDR1 MNHEY and CDR2 SMNVEV (reference sequence). This CDR3 contains 13 residues. The CDR3 region is CASSLRGLYEQYF. Here the CDR3 DNA reads TGTGCCAGCAGTTTACGGGGTTTATACGAGCAGTACTTC.

The chain has TRBV12-3 or TRBV12-4 and TRBJ1-6; no firm D call. The length of the CDR3 is 12 residues. The CDR3 sequence: CVSRGGDSPLHF. The DNA of the CDR3 is TGTGTCAGTCGGGGTGGAGATTCACCCCTCCACTTT.

The V call is TRBV14, the J call TRBJ1-5; D unclear. Trimming pared 4 bases from V and 0 bases from J, leaving 22 bases between. The germline V gene has CDR1 SGHDN and CDR2 FVKESK. The CDR3 contains 19 residues. The CDR3 nucleotides read TGTGCCAGCAGCCCCACCCAGAGTAGTAACCACTATAGCAATCAGCCCCAGCATTTT. Its protein is CASSPTQSSNHYSNQPQHF.